The present TCR beta chain was sequenced within a study of cytomegalovirus exposure and HLA in healthy donors. Overall study findings and caveats: Most observed TCR sequences were rare, whereas some public TCRs were detected in many donors. Cytomegalovirus status was reportedly diagnosed by the classifier with high sensitivity and specificity. In vitro data verified three CMV-associated chains as specific for CMV antigens. Later analysis revealed greater clonal expansion in HLA-associated TCR beta chains than in equally common others.

Worth noting for this clone: Its antigen is not known.

Primers for the PCR totalled 60 Vbeta and 13 Jbeta. TCRdb's copy holds only in-frame clones and misses some; the assay was immunoSEQ multiplex PCR. The sample has 80,000 to 95,000 clones; about 80% are singletons. This CDR3 contains 15 residues. CDR1 is MNHEY and CDR2 is SVGAGI in the germline V gene. V shed 2 bases and J shed 2 bases, with 11 bases lying between them. This receptor was taken from a female donor in good health and CMV-seronegative. Specimen: PBMCs. The chain carries TRBV6-5 and TRBJ2-3; a weak D match, TRBD1 (7 bases). The CDR3 here is CASSYGRGDTDTQYF. The CDR3 bases are TGTGCCAGCAGTTACGGCAGGGGGGACACAGATACGCAGTATTTT.